This record looks at one T cell receptor (beta chain) sequence and its context. Antigen: not known. This entry belongs to a study of cytomegalovirus exposure and HLA in healthy donors. Use of 60 Vbeta and 13 Jbeta primers characterized the PCR. In the original workflow: Among the unique TCR beta chains that a later analysis counted, about 84 million in all, roughly 10 million were shared. The protocol was immunoSEQ multiplex PCR, while the TCRdb copy is restricted to in-frame clones and leaves out a portion. V, J and clone size are those of that table, while D and trimming were read from the DNA. The data show about 160,000 clones, roughly 80% seen once. Findings and limits, study-wide: It is likely that the observed cluster of highly shared sequence variants was a sequencing artifact. Presence/absence analysis assumed near-uniform sequencing depth across donors. Under in vitro conditions, three CMV-associated chains were confirmed as specific for CMV antigens.

This CDR3 contains 14 residues. Germline V gives CDR1 SGHDT, CDR2 YYEEEE. The V end lost 0 bases, the J end lost 6 bases, and 12 bases lay between the germline ends. The sequencing input was PBMCs. This sequence joins TRBV5-6 and TRBJ1-2, with D perhaps matching TRBD1 (5 bases). This TCR derives from a male donor in good health and CMV-seropositive. The CDR3: CASSLVGALDGYTF. In nucleotides, the CDR3 is TGTGCCAGCAGCTTGGTAGGGGCGCTCGATGGCTACACCTTC.